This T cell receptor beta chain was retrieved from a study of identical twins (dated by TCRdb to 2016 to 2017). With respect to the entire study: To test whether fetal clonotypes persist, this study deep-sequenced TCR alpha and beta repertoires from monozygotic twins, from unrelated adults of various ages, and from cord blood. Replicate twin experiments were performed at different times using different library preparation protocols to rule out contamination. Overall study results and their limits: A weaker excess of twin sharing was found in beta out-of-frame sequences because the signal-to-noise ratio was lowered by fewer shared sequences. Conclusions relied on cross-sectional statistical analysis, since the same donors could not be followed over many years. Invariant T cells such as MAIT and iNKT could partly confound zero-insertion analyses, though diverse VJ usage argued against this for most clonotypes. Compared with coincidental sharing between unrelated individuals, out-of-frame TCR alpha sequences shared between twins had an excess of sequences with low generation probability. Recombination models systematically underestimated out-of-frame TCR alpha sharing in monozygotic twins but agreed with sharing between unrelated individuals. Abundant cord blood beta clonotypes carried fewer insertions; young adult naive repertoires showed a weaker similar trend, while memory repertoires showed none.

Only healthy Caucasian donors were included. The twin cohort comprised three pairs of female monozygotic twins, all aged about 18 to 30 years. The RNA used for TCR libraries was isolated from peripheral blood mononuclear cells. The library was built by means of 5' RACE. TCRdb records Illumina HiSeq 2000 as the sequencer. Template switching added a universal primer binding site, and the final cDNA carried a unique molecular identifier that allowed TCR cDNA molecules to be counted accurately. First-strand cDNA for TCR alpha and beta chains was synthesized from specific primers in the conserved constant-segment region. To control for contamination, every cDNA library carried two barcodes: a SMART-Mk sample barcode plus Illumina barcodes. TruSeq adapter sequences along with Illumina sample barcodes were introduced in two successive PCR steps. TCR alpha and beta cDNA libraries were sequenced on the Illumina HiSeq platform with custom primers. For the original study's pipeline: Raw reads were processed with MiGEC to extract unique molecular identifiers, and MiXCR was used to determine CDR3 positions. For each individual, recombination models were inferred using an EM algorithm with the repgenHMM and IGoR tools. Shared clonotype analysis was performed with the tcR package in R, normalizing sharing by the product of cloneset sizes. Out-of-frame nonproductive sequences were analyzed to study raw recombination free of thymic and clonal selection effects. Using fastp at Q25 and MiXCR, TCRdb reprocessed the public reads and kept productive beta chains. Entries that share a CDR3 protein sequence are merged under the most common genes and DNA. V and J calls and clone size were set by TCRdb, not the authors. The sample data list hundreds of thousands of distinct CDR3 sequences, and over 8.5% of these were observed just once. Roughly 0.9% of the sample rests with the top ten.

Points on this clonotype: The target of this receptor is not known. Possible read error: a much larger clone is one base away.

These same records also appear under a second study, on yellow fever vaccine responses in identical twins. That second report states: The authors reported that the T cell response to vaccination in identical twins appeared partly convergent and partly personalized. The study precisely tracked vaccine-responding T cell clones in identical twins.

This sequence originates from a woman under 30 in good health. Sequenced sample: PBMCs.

The sequence in DNA is TGCGCCAGCAGTGAGCGACAGGACGAGCTGTACTTC. This is translated as CASSERQDELYF. The chain was built from TRBV10-1 and TRBJ2-7; the D region possibly corresponds to TRBD1 (6 bases align). According to the germline V gene (reference sequence), CDR1 reads WNHNN and CDR2 reads SYGVQD. The CDR3 measures 12 amino acids from cysteine to phenylalanine. The entry retains the CDR3 DNA only, 36 bases that are in frame from base 1.